This TCR beta chain is drawn from a study of PD-1 blockade in classical Hodgkin lymphoma. As for time point: cycle 4 day 1 (C4D1), after less than seven weeks of nivolumab. All patients experienced relapse after autologous stem cell transplantation, and brentuximab vedotin exposure was variable. Sequenced by immunoSEQ multiplex PCR; TCRdb stores in-frame clones only, minus some. The top ten clones hold more than 20% of a sample with 20,000 or so clones, 85% to 90% of them seen once. Study observations and caveats: Compared with healthy donors, newly diagnosed patients reportedly showed lower baseline TCR diversity.

Remarks on this clone: Its antigen is unknown.

V was pared by 5 bases and J by 0 bases, with 19 bases between. Germline V CDR1 and CDR2: SGHRS, YFSETQ. This CDR3 is 17 amino acids long. The chain recombines TRBV5-1 with TRBJ2-3; possibly TRBD2 for D (6 bases). The receptor was derived from a human donor with classical Hodgkin lymphoma. Sample: peripheral blood mononuclear cells (PBMCs), taken before the fourth cycle of nivolumab. The DNA for the CDR3 is TGCGCCAGCAGGGCGGGGTCCGGGTCAAGGAGCACAGATACGCAGTATTTT. It translates to CASRAGSGSRSTDTQYF.